The source of this T cell receptor (beta chain) is a study of blood T cells in healthy people across ages. The table lists this clonotype with a few counts. Using a J-beta primer mix together with a sample-barcoded 5' primer, a second PCR was run for roughly 6 to 11 cycles. From the 5' RACE reads, TCRdb called clonotypes with MiXCR, one entry per CDR3 protein. The sample consists of hundreds of thousands of distinct CDR3 sequences, roughly 64% of them appearing once. J was trimmed by 4 bases and V by 4 bases; bases with no gene match: 5. This CDR3 spans 14 amino acids. Germline values: CDR1 MNHEY, CDR2 SVGEGT.

The chain employs TRBV6-2 or TRBV6-3 and TRBJ1-2, with 8 bases that match TRBD1. The sequenced sample was blood. This receptor was obtained from a man aged 30 to 45 in good health. This chain's CDR3 is CASSFRGRVYGYTF. The CDR3 region has the DNA TGTGCCAGCAGTTTCAGGGGGCGCGTCTATGGCTACACCTTC.